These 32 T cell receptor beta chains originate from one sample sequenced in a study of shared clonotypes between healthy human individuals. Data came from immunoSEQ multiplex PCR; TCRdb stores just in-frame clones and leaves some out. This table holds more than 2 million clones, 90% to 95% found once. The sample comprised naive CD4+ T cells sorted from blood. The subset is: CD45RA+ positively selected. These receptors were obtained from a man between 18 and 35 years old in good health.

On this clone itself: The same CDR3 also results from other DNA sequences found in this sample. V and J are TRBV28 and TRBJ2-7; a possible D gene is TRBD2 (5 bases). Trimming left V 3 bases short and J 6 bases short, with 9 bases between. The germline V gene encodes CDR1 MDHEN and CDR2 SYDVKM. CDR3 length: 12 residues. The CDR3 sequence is CASSFRGSEQYF. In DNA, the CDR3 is TGTGCCAGCAGTTTTCGGGGAAGCGAGCAGTACTTC.

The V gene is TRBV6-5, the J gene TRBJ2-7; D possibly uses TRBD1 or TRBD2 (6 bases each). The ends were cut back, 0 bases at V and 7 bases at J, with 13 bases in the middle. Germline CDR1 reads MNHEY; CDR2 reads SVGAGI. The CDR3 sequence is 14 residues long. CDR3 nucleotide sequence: TGTGCCAGCAGTTACTCCCCTGGGGGGCTGGAGCAGTACTTC. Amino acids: CASSYSPGGLEQYF.

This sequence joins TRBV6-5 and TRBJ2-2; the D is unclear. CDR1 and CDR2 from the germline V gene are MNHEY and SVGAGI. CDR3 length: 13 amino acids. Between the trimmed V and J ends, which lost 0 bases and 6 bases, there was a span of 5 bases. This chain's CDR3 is CASSYSIPGELFF. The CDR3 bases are TGTGCCAGCAGTTACTCAATTCCCGGGGAGCTGTTTTTT.

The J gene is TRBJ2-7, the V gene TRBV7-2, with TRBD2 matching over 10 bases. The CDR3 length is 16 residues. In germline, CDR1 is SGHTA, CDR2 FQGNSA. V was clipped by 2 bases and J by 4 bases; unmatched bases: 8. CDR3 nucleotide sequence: TGTGCCAGCAGCTTACCTTCGGGACTAGCGCAGTACGAGCAGTACTTC. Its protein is CASSLPSGLAQYEQYF.

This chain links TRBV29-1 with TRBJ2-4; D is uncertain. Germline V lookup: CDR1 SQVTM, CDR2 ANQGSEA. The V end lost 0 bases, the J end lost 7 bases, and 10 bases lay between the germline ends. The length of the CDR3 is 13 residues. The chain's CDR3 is CSVEDGLRNIQYF. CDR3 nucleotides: TGCAGCGTTGAAGACGGCTTAAGGAACATTCAGTACTTC.

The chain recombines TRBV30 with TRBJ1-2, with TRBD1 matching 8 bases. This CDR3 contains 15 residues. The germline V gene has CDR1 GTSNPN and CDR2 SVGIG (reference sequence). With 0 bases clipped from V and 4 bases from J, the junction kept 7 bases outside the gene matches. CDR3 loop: CAWSVPAGGAYGYTF. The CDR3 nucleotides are TGTGCCTGGAGTGTACCGGCAGGGGGCGCCTATGGCTACACCTTC.

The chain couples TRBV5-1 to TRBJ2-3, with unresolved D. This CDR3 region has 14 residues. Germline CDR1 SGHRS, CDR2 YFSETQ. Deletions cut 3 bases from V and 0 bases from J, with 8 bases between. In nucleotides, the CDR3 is TGCGCCAGCAGCTCGGGCCATAGCACAGATACGCAGTATTTT. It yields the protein CASSSGHSTDTQYF.

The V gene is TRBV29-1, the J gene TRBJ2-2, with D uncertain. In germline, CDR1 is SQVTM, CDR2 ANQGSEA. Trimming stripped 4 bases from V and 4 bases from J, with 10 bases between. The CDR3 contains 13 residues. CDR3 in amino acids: CSVARATTGELFF. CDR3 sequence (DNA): TGCAGCGTTGCCCGAGCCACCACCGGGGAGCTGTTTTTT.

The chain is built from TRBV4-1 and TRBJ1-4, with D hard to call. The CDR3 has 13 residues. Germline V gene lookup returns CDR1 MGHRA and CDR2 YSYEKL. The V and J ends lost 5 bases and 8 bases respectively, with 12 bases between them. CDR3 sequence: CASSWVTGEKLFF. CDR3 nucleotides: TGCGCCAGCAGCTGGGTGACGGGGGAAAAACTGTTTTTT.

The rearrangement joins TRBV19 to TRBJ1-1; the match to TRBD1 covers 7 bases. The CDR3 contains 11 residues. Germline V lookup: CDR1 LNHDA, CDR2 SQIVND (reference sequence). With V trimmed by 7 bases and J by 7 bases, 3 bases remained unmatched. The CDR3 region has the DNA TGTGCCAGTATGGGACAGCATGAAGCTTTCTTT. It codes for CASMGQHEAFF.

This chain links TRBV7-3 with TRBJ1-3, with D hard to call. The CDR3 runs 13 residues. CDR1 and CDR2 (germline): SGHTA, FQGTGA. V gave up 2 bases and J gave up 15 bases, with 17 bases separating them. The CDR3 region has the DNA TGTGCCAGCAGCTTAGATCAGCGGAGTATAAGATATTTT. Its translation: CASSLDQRSIRYF.

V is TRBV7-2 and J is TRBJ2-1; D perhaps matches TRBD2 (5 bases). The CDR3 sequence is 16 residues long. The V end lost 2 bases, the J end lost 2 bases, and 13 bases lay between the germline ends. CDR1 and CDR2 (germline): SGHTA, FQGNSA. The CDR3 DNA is TGTGCCAGCAGCTTATTGGGCGGGCCAACCTACAATGAGCAGTTCTTC. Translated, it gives CASSLLGGPTYNEQFF.

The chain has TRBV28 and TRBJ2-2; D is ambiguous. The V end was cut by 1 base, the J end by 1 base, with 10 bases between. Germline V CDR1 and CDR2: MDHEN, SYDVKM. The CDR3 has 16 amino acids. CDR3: CASSLFRPRNTGELFF. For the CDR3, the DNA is TGTGCCAGCAGTTTATTCCGACCAAGGAACACCGGGGAGCTGTTTTTT.

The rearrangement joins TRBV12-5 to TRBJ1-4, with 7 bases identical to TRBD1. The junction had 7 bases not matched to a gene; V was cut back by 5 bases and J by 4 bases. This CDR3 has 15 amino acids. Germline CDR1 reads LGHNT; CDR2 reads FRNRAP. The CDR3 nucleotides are TGTGCTAGTGGTCAACCGACAGGGAGTAATGAAAAACTGTTTTTT. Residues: CASGQPTGSNEKLFF.

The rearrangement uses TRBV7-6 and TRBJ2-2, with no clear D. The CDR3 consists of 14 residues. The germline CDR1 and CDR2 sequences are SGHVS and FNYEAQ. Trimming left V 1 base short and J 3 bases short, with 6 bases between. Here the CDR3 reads CASSLVAYTGELFF. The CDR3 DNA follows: TGTGCCAGCAGCTTAGTTGCGTACACCGGGGAGCTGTTTTTT.

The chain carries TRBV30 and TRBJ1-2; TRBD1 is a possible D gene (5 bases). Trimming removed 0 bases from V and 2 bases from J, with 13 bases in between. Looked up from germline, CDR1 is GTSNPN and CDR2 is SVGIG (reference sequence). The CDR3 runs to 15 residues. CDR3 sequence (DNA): TGTGCCTGGAGTGTACCAGGGCCCGGAAACTATGGCTACACCTTC. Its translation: CAWSVPGPGNYGYTF.

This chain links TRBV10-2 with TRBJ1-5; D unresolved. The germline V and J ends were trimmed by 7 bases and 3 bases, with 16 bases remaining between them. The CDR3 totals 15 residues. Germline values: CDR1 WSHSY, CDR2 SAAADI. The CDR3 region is CASTNRPASNQPQHF. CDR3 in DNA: TGCGCCAGCACTAACCGGCCGGCCTCCAATCAGCCCCAGCATTTT.

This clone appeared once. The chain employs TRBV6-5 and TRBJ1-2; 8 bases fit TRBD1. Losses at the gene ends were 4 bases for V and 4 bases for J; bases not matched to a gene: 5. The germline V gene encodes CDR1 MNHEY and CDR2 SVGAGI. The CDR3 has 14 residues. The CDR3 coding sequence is TGTGCCAGCAGTTCGGCTGGGACAGGCTATGGCTACACCTTC. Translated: CASSSAGTGYGYTF.

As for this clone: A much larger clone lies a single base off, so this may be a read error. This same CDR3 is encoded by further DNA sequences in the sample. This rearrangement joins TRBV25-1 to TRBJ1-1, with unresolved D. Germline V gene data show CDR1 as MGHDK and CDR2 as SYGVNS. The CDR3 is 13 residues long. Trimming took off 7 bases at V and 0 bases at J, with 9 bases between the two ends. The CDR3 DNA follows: TGTGCCAGCACAAGAGATATGAACACTGAAGCTTTCTTT. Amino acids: CASTRDMNTEAFF.

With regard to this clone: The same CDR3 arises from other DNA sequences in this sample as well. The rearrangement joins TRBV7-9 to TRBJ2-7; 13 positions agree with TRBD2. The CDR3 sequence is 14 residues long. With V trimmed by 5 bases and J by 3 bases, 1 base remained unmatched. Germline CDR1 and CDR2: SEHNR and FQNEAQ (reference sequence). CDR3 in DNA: TGTGCCAGCAGCAGACTAGCGGGAGGCTACGAGCAGTACTTC. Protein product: CASSRLAGGYEQYF.

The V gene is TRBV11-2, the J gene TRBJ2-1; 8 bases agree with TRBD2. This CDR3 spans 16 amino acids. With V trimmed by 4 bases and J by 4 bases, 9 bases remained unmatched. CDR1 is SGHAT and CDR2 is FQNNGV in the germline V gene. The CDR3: CASSSLAGPSYNEQFF. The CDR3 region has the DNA TGTGCCAGCAGCTCTTTAGCGGGGCCCTCTTACAATGAGCAGTTCTTC.

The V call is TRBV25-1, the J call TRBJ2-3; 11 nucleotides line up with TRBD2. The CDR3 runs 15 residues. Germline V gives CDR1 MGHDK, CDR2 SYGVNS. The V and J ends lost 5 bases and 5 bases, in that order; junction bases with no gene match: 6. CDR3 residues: CASSKTSGVLDTQYF. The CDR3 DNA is TGTGCCAGCAGTAAGACTAGCGGGGTCCTAGATACGCAGTATTTT. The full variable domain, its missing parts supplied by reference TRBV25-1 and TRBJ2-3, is EADIYQTPRYLVIGTGKKITLECSQTMGHDKMYWYQQDPGMELHLIHYSYGVNSTEKGDLSSESTVSRIRTEHFPLTLESARPSHTSQYLCASSKTSGVLDTQYFGPGTRLTVL.

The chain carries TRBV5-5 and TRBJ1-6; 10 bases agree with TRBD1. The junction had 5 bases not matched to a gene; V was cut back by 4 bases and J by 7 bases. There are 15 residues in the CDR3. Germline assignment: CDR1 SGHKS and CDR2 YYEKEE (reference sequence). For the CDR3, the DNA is TGTGCCAGCAGCACCGGGACAGGGGTCAATTCACCCCTCCACTTT. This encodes CASSTGTGVNSPLHF.

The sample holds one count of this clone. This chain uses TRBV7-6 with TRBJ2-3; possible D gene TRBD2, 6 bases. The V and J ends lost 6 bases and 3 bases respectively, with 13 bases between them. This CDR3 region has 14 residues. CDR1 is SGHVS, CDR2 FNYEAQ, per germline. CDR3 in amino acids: CASSLRGWTDTQYF. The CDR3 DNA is TGTGCCAGCAGTCTTCGGGGGTGGACAGATACGCAGTATTTT. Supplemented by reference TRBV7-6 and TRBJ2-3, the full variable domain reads GAGVSQSPRYKVTKRGQDVALRCDPISGHVSLYWYRQALGQGPEFLTYFNYEAQQDKSGLPNDRFSAERPEGSISTLTIQRTEQRDSAMYRCASSLRGWTDTQYFGPGTRLTVL.

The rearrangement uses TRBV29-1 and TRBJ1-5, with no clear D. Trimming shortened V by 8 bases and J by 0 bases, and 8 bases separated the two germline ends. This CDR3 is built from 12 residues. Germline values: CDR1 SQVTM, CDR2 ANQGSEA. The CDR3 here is CSFKDSNQPQHF. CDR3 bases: TGCAGCTTTAAGGATAGCAATCAGCCCCAGCATTTT.

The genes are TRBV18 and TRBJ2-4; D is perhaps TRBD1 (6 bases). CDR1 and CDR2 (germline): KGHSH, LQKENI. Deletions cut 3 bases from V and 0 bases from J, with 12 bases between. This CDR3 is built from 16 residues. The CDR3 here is CASSPQQGLAKNIQYF. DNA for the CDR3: TGTGCCAGCTCACCCCAACAGGGTTTAGCCAAAAACATTCAGTACTTC. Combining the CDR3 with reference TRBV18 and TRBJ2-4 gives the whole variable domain NAGVMQNPRHLVRRRGQEARLRCSPMKGHSHVYWYRQLPEEGLKFMVYLQKENIIDESGMPKERFSAEFPKEGPSILRIQQVVRGDSAAYFCASSPQQGLAKNIQYFGAGTRLSVL.

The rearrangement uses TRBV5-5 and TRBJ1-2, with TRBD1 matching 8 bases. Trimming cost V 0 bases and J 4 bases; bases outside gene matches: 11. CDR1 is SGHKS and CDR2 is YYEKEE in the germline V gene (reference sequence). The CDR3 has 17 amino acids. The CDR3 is CASSLAAASGQVYGYTF. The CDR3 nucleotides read TGTGCCAGCAGCTTGGCCGCAGCCTCGGGACAGGTCTATGGCTACACCTTC.

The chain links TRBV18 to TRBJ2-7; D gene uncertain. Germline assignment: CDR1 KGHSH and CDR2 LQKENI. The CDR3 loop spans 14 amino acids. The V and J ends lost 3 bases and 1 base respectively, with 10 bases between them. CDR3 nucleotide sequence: TGTGCCAGCTCACCGCCTGCCAAATCCTACGAGCAGTACTTC. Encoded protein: CASSPPAKSYEQYF.

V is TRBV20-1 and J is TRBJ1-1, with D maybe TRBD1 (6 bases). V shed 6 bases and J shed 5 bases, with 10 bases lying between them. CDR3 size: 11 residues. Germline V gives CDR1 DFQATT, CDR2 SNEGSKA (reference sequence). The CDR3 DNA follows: TGCAGTGCCAACCAGGGGACTGAAGCTTTCTTT. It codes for CSANQGTEAFF.

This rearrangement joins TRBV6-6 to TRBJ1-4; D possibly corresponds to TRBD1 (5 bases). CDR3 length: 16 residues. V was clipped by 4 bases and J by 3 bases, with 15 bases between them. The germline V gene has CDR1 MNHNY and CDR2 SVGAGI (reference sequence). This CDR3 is CASSSRQLVANEKLFF. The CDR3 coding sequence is TGTGCCAGCAGTTCTCGACAGCTGGTTGCTAATGAAAAACTGTTTTTT.

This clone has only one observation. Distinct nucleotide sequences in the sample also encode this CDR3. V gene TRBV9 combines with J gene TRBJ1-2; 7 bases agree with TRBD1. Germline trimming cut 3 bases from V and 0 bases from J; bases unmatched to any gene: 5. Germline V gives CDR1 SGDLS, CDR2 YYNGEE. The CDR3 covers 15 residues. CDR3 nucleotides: TGTGCCAGCAGCGGCCGGACAGGTTCTAACTATGGCTACACCTTC. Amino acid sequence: CASSGRTGSNYGYTF.

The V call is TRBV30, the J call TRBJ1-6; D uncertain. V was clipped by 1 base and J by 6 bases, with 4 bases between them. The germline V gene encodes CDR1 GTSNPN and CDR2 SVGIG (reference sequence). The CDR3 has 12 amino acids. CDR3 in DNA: TGTGCCTGGAGTGGAGTTAATTCACCCCTCCACTTT. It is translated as CAWSGVNSPLHF.